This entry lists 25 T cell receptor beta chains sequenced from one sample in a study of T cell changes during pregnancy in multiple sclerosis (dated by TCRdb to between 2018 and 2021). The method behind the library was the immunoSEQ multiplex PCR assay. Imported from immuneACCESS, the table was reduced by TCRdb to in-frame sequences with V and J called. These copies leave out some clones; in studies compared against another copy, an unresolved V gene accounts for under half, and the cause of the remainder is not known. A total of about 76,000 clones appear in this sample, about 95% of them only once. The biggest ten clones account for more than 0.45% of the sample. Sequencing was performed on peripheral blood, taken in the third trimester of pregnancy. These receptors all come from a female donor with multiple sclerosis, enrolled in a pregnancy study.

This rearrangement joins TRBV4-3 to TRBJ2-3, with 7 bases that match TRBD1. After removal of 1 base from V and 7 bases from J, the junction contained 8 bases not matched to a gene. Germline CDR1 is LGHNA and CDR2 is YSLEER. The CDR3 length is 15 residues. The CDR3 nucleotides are TGCGCCAGCAGCCAAGCCGAGGGGGCCATTTATACGCAGTATTTT. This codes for CASSQAEGAIYTQYF.

In DNA, the CDR3 is TGTGCCAGCAGCGCGGGGCCCCAAGAGACCCAGTACTTC. Translated, it gives CASSAGPQETQYF. The gene calls are TRBV7-2 and TRBJ2-5; D may be TRBD2 (6 bases). Germline V gives CDR1 SGHTA, CDR2 FQGNSA. With 5 bases removed from V and 1 base from J, the gap between germline ends came to 8 bases. The CDR3 is made up of 13 amino acids.

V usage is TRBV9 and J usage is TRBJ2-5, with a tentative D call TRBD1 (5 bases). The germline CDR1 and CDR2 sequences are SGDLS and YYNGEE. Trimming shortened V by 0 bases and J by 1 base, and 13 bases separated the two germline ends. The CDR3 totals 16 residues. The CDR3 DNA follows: TGTGCCAGCAGCGTAGTAAGGACAAGTACCCAAGAGACCCAGTACTTC. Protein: CASSVVRTSTQETQYF.

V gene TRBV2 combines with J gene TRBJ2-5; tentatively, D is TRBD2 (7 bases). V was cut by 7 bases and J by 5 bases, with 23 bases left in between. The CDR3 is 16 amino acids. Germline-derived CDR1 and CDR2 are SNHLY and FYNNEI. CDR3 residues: CASNGGRRGTGETQYF. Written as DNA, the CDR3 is TGTGCCAGCAACGGGGGGCGCCGTGGAACTGGGGAGACCCAGTACTTC.

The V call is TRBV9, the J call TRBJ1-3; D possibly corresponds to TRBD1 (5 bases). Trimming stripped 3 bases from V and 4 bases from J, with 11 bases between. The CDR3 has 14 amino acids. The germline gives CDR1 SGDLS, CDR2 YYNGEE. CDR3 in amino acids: CASSDGHHGNTIYF. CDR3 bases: TGTGCCAGCAGCGACGGACACCACGGAAACACCATATATTTT. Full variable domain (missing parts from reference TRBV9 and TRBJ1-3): DSGVTQTPKHLITATGQRVTLRCSPRSGDLSVYWYQQSLDQGLQFLIQYYNGEERAKGNILERFSAQQFPDLHSELNLSSLELGDSALYFCASSDGHHGNTIYFGEGSWLTVV.

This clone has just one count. CDR3 nucleotides: TGTGCCAGCAGCCCCCCGGGACAGGGGCCCGAGCAGTACTTC. Amino acid sequence: CASSPPGQGPEQYF. The chain employs TRBV6-5 and TRBJ2-7; TRBD1 matches 10 bases. The germline gives CDR1 MNHEY, CDR2 SVGAGI. This CDR3 region has 14 residues. Losses at the gene ends were 6 bases for V and 6 bases for J; bases not matched to a gene: 8.

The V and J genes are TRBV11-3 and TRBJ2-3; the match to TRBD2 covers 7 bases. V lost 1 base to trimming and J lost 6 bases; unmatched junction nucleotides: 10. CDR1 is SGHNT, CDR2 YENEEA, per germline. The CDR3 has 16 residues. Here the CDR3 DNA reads TGTGCCAGCAGCTTAGGTGGCAACTCAGCGGGGGATACGCAGTATTTT. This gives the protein CASSLGGNSAGDTQYF.

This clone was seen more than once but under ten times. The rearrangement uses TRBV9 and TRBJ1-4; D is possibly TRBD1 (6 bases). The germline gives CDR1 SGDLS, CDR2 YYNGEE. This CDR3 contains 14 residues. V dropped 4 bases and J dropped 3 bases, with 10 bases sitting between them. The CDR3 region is CASSPGQPNEKLFF. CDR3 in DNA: TGTGCCAGCAGCCCTGGACAGCCTAATGAAAAACTGTTTTTT.

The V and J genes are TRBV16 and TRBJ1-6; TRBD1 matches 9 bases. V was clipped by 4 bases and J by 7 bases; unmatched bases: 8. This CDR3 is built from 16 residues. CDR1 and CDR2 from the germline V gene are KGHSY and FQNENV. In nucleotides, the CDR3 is TGTGCCAGCAGCCCGGGACAGGGAAATTCGAATTCACCCCTCCACTTT. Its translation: CASSPGQGNSNSPLHF. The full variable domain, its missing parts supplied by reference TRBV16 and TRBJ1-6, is GEEVAQTPKHLVRGEGQKAKLYCAPIKGHSYVFWYQQVLKNEFKFLISFQNENVFDETGMPKERFSAKCLPNSPCSLEIQATKLEDSAVYFCASSPGQGNSNSPLHFGNGTRLTVT.

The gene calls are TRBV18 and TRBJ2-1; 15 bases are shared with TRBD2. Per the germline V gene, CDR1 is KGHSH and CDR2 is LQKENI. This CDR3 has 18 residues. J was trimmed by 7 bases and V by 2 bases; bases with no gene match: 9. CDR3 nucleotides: TGTGCCAGCTCACCAAGAGGACTAGCGGGGGGGCTTTGGAATGAGCAGTTCTTC. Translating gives CASSPRGLAGGLWNEQFF.

The CDR3: CATDGVNEKLFF. In DNA form, the CDR3 reads TGTGCCACGGACGGGGTTAATGAAAAACTGTTTTTT. The chain recombines TRBV6-1 with TRBJ1-4, with D unresolved. The germline CDR1 and CDR2 sequences are MNHNS and SASEGT. The CDR3 is made up of 12 amino acids. V dropped 10 bases and J dropped 4 bases, with 10 bases sitting between them.

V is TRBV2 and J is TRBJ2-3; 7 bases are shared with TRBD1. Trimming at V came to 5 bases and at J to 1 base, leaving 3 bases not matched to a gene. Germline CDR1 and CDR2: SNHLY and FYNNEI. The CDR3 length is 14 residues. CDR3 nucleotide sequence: TGTGCCAGCAGTTACACAGGGGGCACAGATACGCAGTATTTT. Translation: CASSYTGGTDTQYF.

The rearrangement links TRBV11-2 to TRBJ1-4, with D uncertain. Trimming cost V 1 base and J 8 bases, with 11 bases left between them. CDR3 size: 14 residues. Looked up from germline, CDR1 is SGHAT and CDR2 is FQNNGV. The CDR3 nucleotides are TGTGCCAGCAGCTTAGGGAGGGTGGGAGAAAAACTGTTTTTT. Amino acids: CASSLGRVGEKLFF.

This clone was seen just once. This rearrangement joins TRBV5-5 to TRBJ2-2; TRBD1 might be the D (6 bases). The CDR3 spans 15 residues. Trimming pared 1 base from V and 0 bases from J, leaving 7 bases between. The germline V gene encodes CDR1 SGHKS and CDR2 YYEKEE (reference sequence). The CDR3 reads CASSLQGTNTGELFF. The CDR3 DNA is TGTGCCAGCAGCTTGCAGGGGACGAACACCGGGGAGCTGTTTTTT.

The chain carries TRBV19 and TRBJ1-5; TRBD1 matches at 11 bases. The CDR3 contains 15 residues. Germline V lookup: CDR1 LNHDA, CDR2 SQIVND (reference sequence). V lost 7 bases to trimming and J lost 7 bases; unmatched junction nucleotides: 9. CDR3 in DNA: TGTGCCAGTATTAAGGGACAGGGGGTTGAGCAGCCCCAGCATTTT. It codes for CASIKGQGVEQPQHF.

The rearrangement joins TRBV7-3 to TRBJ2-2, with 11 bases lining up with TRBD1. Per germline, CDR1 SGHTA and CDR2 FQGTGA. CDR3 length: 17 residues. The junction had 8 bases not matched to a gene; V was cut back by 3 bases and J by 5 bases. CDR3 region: CASSLTSDRGRTGELFF. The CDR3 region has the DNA TGTGCCAGCAGCTTGACCTCGGACAGGGGGCGAACCGGGGAGCTGTTTTTT.

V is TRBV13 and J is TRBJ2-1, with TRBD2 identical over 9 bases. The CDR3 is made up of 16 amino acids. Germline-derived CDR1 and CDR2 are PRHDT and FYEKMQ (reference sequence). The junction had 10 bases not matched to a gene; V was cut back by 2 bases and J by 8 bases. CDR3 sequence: CASSLRGGGALHEQFF. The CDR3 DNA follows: TGTGCCAGCAGCTTAAGAGGCGGGGGGGCCTTGCATGAGCAGTTCTTC.

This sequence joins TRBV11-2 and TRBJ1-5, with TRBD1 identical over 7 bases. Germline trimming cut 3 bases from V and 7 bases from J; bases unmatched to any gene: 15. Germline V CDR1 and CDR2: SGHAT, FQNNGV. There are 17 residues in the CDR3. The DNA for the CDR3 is TGTGCCAGCAGCTTTGGAATGATGACAGGGCCCGGACAGCCCCAGCATTTT. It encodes CASSFGMMTGPGQPQHF. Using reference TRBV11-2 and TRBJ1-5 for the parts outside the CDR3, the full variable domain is EAGVAQSPRYKIIEKRQSVAFWCNPISGHATLYWYQQILGQGPKLLIQFQNNGVVDDSQLPKDRFSAERLKGVDSTLKIQPAKLEDSAVYLCASSFGMMTGPGQPQHFGDGTRLSIL.

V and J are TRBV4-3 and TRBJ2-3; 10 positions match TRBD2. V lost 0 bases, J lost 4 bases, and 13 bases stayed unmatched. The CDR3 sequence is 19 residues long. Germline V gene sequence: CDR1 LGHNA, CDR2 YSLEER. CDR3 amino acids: CASSQDKRKTSGYADTQYF. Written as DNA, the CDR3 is TGCGCCAGCAGCCAAGATAAACGAAAGACTAGCGGGTACGCAGATACGCAGTATTTT.

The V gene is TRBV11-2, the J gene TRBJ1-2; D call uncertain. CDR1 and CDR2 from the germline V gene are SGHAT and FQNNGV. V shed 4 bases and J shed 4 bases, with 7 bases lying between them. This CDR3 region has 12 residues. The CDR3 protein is CASSSGSYGYTF. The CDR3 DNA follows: TGTGCCAGCAGCTCCGGGAGCTATGGCTACACCTTC.

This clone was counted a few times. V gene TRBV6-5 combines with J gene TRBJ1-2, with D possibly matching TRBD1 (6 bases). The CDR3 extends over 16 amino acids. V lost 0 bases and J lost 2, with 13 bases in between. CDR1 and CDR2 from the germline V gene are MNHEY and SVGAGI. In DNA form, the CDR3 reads TGTGCCAGCAGTTACTCGAGGGCAGGGGCAAACTATGGCTACACCTTC. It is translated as CASSYSRAGANYGYTF.

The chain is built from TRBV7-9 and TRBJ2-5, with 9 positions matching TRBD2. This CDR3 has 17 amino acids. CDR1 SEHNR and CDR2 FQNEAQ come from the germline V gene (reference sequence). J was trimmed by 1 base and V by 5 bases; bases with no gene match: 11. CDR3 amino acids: CASSPPRLSGGQETQYF. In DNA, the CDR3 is TGTGCCAGCAGCCCGCCCCGGCTTAGCGGGGGCCAAGAGACCCAGTACTTC.

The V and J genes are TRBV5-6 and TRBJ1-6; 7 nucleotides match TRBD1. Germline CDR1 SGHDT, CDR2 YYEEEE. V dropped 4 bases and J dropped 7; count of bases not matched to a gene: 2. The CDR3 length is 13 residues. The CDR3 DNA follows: TGTGCCAGCAGCCGACAGGGAAATTCACCCCTCCACTTT. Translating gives CASSRQGNSPLHF.

CDR3 DNA: TGTGCCAGTTCAGGGGTATGGGAAGCTTTCTTT. This encodes CASSGVWEAFF. The rearrangement joins TRBV19 to TRBJ1-1, with D tentatively TRBD1 (6 bases). The CDR3 length is 11 residues. V was pared by 8 bases and J by 8 bases, with 12 bases between. Germline lookup yields CDR1 LNHDA and CDR2 SQIVND (reference sequence).

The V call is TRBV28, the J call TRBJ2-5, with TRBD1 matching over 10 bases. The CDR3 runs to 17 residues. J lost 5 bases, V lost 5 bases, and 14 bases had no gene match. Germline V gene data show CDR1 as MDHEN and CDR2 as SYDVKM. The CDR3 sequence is CASSPRQGAPRRETQYF. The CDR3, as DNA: TGTGCCAGCAGTCCACGACAGGGGGCCCCACGAAGGGAGACCCAGTACTTC. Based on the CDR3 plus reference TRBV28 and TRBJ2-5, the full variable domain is DVKVTQSSRYLVKRTGEKVFLECVQDMDHENMFWYRQDPGLGLRLIYFSYDVKMKEKGDIPEGYSVSREKKERFSLILESASTNQTSMYLCASSPRQGAPRRETQYFGPGTRLLVL.